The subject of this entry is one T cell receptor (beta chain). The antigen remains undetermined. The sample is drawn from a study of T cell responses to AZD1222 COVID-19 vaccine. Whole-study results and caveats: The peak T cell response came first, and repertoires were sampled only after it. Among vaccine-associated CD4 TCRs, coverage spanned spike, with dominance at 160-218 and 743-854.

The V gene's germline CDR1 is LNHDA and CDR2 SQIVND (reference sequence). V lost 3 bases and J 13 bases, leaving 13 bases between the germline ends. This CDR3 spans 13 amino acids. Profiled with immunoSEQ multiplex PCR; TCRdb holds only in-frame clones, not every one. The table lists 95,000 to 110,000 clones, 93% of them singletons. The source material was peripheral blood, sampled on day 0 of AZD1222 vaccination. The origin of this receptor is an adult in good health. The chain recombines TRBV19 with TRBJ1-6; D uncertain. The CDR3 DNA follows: TGTGCCAGTAGTATCCCGACGCCGCTCCCCCTCCACTTT. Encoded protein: CASSIPTPLPLHF.